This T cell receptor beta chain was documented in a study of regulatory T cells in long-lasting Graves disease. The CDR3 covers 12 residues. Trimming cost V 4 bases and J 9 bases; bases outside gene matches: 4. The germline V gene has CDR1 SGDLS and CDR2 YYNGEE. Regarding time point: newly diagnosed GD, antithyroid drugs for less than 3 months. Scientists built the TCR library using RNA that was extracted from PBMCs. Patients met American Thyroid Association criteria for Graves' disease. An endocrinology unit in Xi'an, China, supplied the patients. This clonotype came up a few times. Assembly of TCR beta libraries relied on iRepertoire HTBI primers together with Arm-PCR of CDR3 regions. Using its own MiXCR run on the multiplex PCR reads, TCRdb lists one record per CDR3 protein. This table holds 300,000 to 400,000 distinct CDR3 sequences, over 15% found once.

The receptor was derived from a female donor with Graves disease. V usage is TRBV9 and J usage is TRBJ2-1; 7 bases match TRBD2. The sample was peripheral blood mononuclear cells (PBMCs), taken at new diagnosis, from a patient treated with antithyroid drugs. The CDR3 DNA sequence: TGTGCCAGCAGCCCCAAGCGGGGTGAGCAGTTCTTC. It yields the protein CASSPKRGEQFF.